The present T cell receptor (beta chain) was sequenced within a study of T-cell reconstitution after alpha-beta-depleted transplantation in children. Preparing the TCRbeta library involved the use of unique molecular identifiers. In TCRdb, the PCR reads were re-called with MiXCR into one record per CDR3 protein. This sample has 450,000 to 600,000 distinct CDR3 sequences, with about 18% found just once. This CDR3 has 11 amino acids. The germline CDR1 and CDR2 sequences are MNHEY and SMNVEV (reference sequence). With respect to this clonotype: Compared with germline, one end of the junction differs, possibly owing to a read error.

This TCR derives from a human donor who donated a stem cell graft to a child with acute lymphoblastic leukemia. V and J are TRBV27 and TRBJ1-1; the D gene is possibly TRBD1 (5 bases). The input for sequencing was PBMCs from the stem cell graft donor, taken from the stem cell graft. Written as DNA, the CDR3 is TGTGCCTCCTGGGGGAACACTGAAGTTTTCTTT. Its protein is CASWGNTEVFF.